These T cell receptor beta chains were read from a single sample in a study of control samples from healthy donors and cancer patients. Assay: immunoSEQ multiplex PCR; the TCRdb copy retains only in-frame clones and omits some. The sample has 150,000 to 200,000 clones, 90% to 95% seen once. Input material: blood. These receptor sequences come from a young man in good health. Both conserved end residues are part of each CDR3. The order of the fields is CDR3 protein, J gene, V gene.

CDR3 protein: CASRVPAIDTQYF
J gene: TRBJ2-3
V gene: TRBV7-9

CDR3 protein: CASGLTNRGHQPQHF
J gene: TRBJ1-5
V gene: TRBV12-5

CDR3 protein: CASSQDTGEEKLFF
J gene: TRBJ1-4
V gene: TRBV7-9

CDR3 protein: CASSMTGQGLNYEQYF
J gene: TRBJ2-7
V gene: TRBV7-6

CDR3 protein: CASNLVGGDGDTQYF
J gene: TRBJ2-3
V gene: TRBV9

CDR3 protein: CASNLAGANEQFF
J gene: TRBJ2-1
V gene: TRBV6-5

CDR3 protein: CASSLSSGNQPQHF
J gene: TRBJ1-5
V gene: TRBV27

CDR3 protein: CASSRNGQGVEALHF
J gene: TRBJ1-6
V gene: TRBV14

CDR3 protein: CASSVTQEHYNSPLHF
J gene: TRBJ1-6
V gene: TRBV9

CDR3 protein: CASSLSQGAYEKLFF
J gene: TRBJ1-4
V gene: TRBV28

CDR3 protein: CATRGWAETTNEKLFF
J gene: TRBJ1-4
V gene: TRBV10-3

CDR3 protein: CASSRLQGANTEAFF
J gene: TRBJ1-1
V gene: TRBV5-1

CDR3 protein: CATLPGGLTNEQFF
J gene: TRBJ2-1
V gene: TRBV10-2

CDR3 protein: CSESSGPRGTQYF
J gene: TRBJ2-3
V gene: TRBV29-1

CDR3 protein: CASSQGQGDYEQYF
J gene: TRBJ2-7
V gene: TRBV4-2

CDR3 protein: CASSLPRRGQGLGNTEAFF
J gene: TRBJ1-1
V gene: TRBV5-1

CDR3 protein: CASSWEINNYGYTF
J gene: TRBJ1-2
V gene: TRBV7-9

CDR3 protein: CASSQGGGETQYF
J gene: TRBJ2-5
V gene: TRBV18

CDR3 protein: CASSASGGTGYSTDTQYF
J gene: TRBJ2-3
V gene: TRBV9

CDR3 protein: CASSDDGGADTQYF
J gene: TRBJ2-3
V gene: TRBV6-4

CDR3 protein: CASSLLLGAAEAFF
J gene: TRBJ1-1
V gene: TRBV5-1

CDR3 protein: CASSTMGLYGYTF
J gene: TRBJ1-2
V gene: TRBV19

CDR3 protein: CAIRVSDRDYNEQFF
J gene: TRBJ2-1
V gene: TRBV10-3

CDR3 protein: CASSRGDRGLANYGYTF
J gene: TRBJ1-2
V gene: TRBV6-6

CDR3 protein: CASSFSPSDEQFF
J gene: TRBJ2-1
V gene: TRBV5-4

CDR3 protein: CASRRAAGGLTGELFF
J gene: TRBJ2-2
V gene: TRBV27

CDR3 protein: CASSVGVIEGGETQYF
J gene: TRBJ2-5
V gene: TRBV9

CDR3 protein: CASSFWGPDEQFF
J gene: TRBJ2-1
V gene: TRBV11-2

CDR3 protein: CASSPRDTYYEQYF
J gene: TRBJ2-7
V gene: TRBV18